Shown below are 28 T cell receptor beta chains from a single sample sequenced in a study of Graves' ophthalmopathy and Graves' hyperthyroidism. Investigators amplified TCR beta CDR3 regions from RNA transcripts. After a first-round RT-PCR with HTBI primers, a second-round multiplex PCR was run. MiXCR, applied by TCRdb to the multiplex PCR reads, yields one record per CDR3 protein. This table has about 740,000 distinct CDR3 sequences, around 40% appearing once. Sequenced material: peripheral blood. Every receptor here comes from an adult man with Graves' ophthalmopathy.

This clonotype was seen ten or more times. The chain couples TRBV7-9 to TRBJ1-6; D remains ambiguous. The V gene's germline CDR1 is SEHNR and CDR2 FQNEAQ (reference sequence). V was cut by 10 bases and J by 9 bases, with 16 bases left in between. CDR3 length: 13 amino acids. In DNA form, the CDR3 reads TGTGCCACCTCCCGAAGGGAAGGTTCACCCCTCCACTTT. The encoded protein is CATSRREGSPLHF.

Concerning this clonotype: A junction boundary mismatches the germline segment, possibly from a read error. The chain joins TRBV7-8 to TRBJ2-7, with a tentative D call TRBD2 (7 bases). CDR1 is SGHVS, CDR2 FQNEAQ, per germline. This CDR3 region has 15 residues. DNA for the CDR3: TGTGCCAGCAGCTTAGAACAGGGAAGGGGGGGCGAGCGGTACTTC. Amino acids: CASSLEQGRGGERYF.

This clonotype has a handful of counts. V gene TRBV10-3 combines with J gene TRBJ2-7; TRBD1 matches at 8 bases. Losses at the gene ends were 10 bases for V and 6 bases for J; bases not matched to a gene: 17. Germline values: CDR1 ENHRY, CDR2 SYGVKD. CDR3 length equals 15 residues. CDR3 sequence: CASRSGPADRAEQYF. CDR3 in DNA: TGTGCCAGCAGATCCGGCCCGGCGGACAGGGCCGAGCAGTACTTC.

This clonotype has more than one count but fewer than ten. The rearrangement uses TRBV25-1 and TRBJ2-3; 10 bases line up with TRBD2. This CDR3 contains 15 residues. CDR1 MGHDK and CDR2 SYGVNS come from the germline V gene. V gave up 2 bases and J gave up 2 bases; unmatched junction bases: 1. CDR3 coding DNA: TGTGCCAGCAGTGAAACTAGCGGGATCACAGATACGCAGTATTTT. Amino acid sequence: CASSETSGITDTQYF.

CDR3 coding DNA: TGCGCCAGCAGTGAGTCGAGAACCGGGACAGGGGATTACTCACCCCTCCACTTT. This encodes CASSESRTGTGDYSPLHF. The chain carries TRBV10-2 and TRBJ1-6, with 10 bases fitting TRBD1. This CDR3 contains 18 residues. Looked up from germline, CDR1 is WSHSY and CDR2 is SAAADI. With V trimmed by 0 bases and J by 10 bases, 12 bases remained unmatched.

This clonotype was observed at least ten times. The V gene is TRBV10-1, the J gene TRBJ1-1; no clear D. V lost 7 bases and J lost 4, with 7 bases in between. This CDR3 has 11 amino acids. From germline, CDR1 is WNHNN and CDR2 SYGVQD (reference sequence). The CDR3 sequence: CASMDGTEAFF. The DNA for the CDR3 is TGCGCCAGCATGGACGGCACTGAAGCTTTCTTT.

This clonotype was picked up many times. The rearrangement joins TRBV2 to TRBJ1-2; no reliable D call. The ends were cut back, 9 bases at V and 4 bases at J, with 18 bases in the middle. The CDR3 length is 14 residues. CDR1 and CDR2 (germline): SNHLY, FYNNEI. The CDR3 DNA reads as TGTGCCAGGGTAGGAGCAGAAAAAGTCTATGGCTACACCTTC. Its translation: CARVGAEKVYGYTF. Using reference TRBV2 and TRBJ1-2 for the parts outside the CDR3, the full variable domain is EPEVTQTPSHQVTQMGQEVILRCVPISNHLYFYWYRQILGQKVEFLVSFYNNEISEKSEIFDDQFSVERPDGSNFTLKIRSTKLEDSAMYFCARVGAEKVYGYTFGSGTRLTVV.

The V and J genes are TRBV2 and TRBJ1-3; 7 bases agree with TRBD1. The CDR3 sequence is 14 residues long. After removal of 5 bases from V and 4 bases from J, the junction contained 5 bases not matched to a gene. Looked up from germline, CDR1 is SNHLY and CDR2 is FYNNEI. CDR3 coding DNA: TGTGCCAGCAGTTATAGGGGACAGGGAAACACCATATATTTT. It yields the protein CASSYRGQGNTIYF.

This clonotype showed up many times. V is TRBV20-1 and J is TRBJ1-3; the D gene is possibly TRBD1 (5 bases). Germline V gives CDR1 DFQATT, CDR2 SNEGSKA (reference sequence). V was clipped by 3 bases and J by 9 bases, with 15 bases between them. The CDR3 totals 13 residues. The CDR3 sequence is CSARDLEGTTIYF. CDR3 nucleotide sequence: TGCAGTGCTAGGGACCTTGAGGGGACCACCATATATTTT.

In DNA, the CDR3 is TGTGCCAGCTCAACCGATACAGGAACAAGGGGGAATTCACCCCTCCACTTT. Protein: CASSTDTGTRGNSPLHF. This sequence joins TRBV2 and TRBJ1-6, with D maybe TRBD1 (6 bases). Germline V gene data show CDR1 as SNHLY and CDR2 as FYNNEI. This CDR3 region has 17 residues. V dropped 8 bases and J dropped 7 bases, with 24 bases sitting between them.

The V and J genes are TRBV29-1 and TRBJ1-1; D is unclear. V was trimmed by 8 bases and J by 1 base, leaving 11 bases between them. Per the germline V gene, CDR1 is SQVTM and CDR2 is ANQGSEA. CDR3 length: 12 amino acids. CDR3 sequence (DNA): TGCAGCTTTGGGTACGGGAACACTGAAGCTTTCTTT. Amino acid sequence: CSFGYGNTEAFF.

This chain uses TRBV6-2 or TRBV6-3 with TRBJ1-2, with 10 nucleotides matching TRBD1. The CDR3 extends over 16 amino acids. V lost 6 bases to trimming and J lost 6 bases; unmatched junction nucleotides: 13. Per the germline V gene, CDR1 is MNHEY and CDR2 is SVGEGT. The CDR3 DNA follows: TGTGCCAGCAGCGGAGAAAGACAGGGGGCGCGAGATGGCTACACCTTC. Protein sequence: CASSGERQGARDGYTF.

Ten or more counts support this clonotype. V gene TRBV9 combines with J gene TRBJ1-6, with a weak D call TRBD1 (6 bases). This CDR3 is built from 17 residues. Trimming pared 6 bases from V and 0 bases from J, leaving 16 bases between. Germline V gene lookup returns CDR1 SGDLS and CDR2 YYNGEE. Here the CDR3 reads CASTRGGRSSYNSPLHF. As DNA, the CDR3 is TGTGCCAGCACTAGAGGGGGGAGGAGCTCCTATAATTCACCCCTCCACTTT.

CDR3 in DNA: TGCAGCGTTGAACAGGGTCACCAGTATTTT. Encoded protein: CSVEQGHQYF. This chain links TRBV29-1 with TRBJ2-3, with TRBD1 as a possible D gene (5 bases). The CDR3 runs to 10 residues. Germline values: CDR1 SQVTM, CDR2 ANQGSEA. The V end lost 2 bases, the J end lost 12 bases, and 9 bases lay between the germline ends.

At least ten counts were recorded for this clonotype. V gene TRBV7-9 combines with J gene TRBJ2-7, with D hard to call. Trimming took off 3 bases at V and 5 bases at J, with 11 bases between the two ends. Germline assignment: CDR1 SEHNR and CDR2 FQNEAQ (reference sequence). CDR3 length: 13 residues. CDR3 sequence: CASSFRGYDEQYF. Here the CDR3 DNA reads TGTGCCAGCAGCTTTCGTGGGTACGACGAGCAGTACTTC.

The rearrangement uses TRBV10-3 and TRBJ1-5; D is perhaps TRBD1 (5 bases). The length of the CDR3 is 13 residues. The germline CDR1 and CDR2 sequences are ENHRY and SYGVKD. V was shortened by 4 bases and J by 11 bases, with 15 bases between the two germline ends. CDR3 protein: CAISVRDRETQHF. The CDR3, as DNA: TGTGCCATCAGTGTCAGGGATAGGGAGACCCAGCATTTT.

The chain carries TRBV7-9 and TRBJ1-1; possible D gene TRBD1, 6 bases. CDR1 SEHNR and CDR2 FQNEAQ come from the germline V gene (reference sequence). The V end was cut by 0 bases, the J end by 4 bases, with 18 bases between. The CDR3 sequence is 17 residues long. The CDR3 bases are TGTGCCAGCAGCTTAGCGCTATCTCGACAGGTAATCACTGAAGCTTTCTTT. Translated, it gives CASSLALSRQVITEAFF.

This clonotype was counted many times. This sequence joins TRBV20-1 and TRBJ1-4; unclear D gene. V was pared by 4 bases and J by 0 bases, with 12 bases between. In germline, CDR1 is DFQATT, CDR2 SNEGSKA (reference sequence). This CDR3 spans 15 amino acids. The CDR3 DNA is TGCAGTGCTACATACCAAGGCCCAACTAATGAAAAACTGTTTTTT. Translating it yields CSATYQGPTNEKLFF.

This clonotype was counted between two and nine times. The chain links TRBV9 to TRBJ1-1; D is ambiguous. The ends were cut back, 8 bases at V and 0 bases at J, with 20 bases in the middle. The CDR3 has 16 residues. Germline assignment: CDR1 SGDLS and CDR2 YYNGEE. The CDR3 DNA reads as TGTGCCAGTGGGCCGGGCGGCACGCTCATGAACACTGAAGCTTTCTTT. Translated, it gives CASGPGGTLMNTEAFF.

This clonotype was seen many times. The rearrangement links TRBV29-1 to TRBJ2-5, with 8 positions matching TRBD2. Trimming at V came to 8 bases and at J to 3 bases, leaving 5 bases not matched to a gene. The CDR3 consists of 12 residues. Germline CDR1 is SQVTM and CDR2 is ANQGSEA. The CDR3 region has the DNA TGCAGCACCTCGCGGGGGGAAGAGACCCAGTACTTC. Protein: CSTSRGEETQYF.

This clonotype was counted a single time. The chain couples TRBV7-2 to TRBJ1-5; 11 positions match TRBD1. The CDR3 length is 16 residues. V lost 5 bases to trimming and J lost 6 bases; unmatched junction nucleotides: 9. Germline-derived CDR1 and CDR2 are SGHTA and FQGNSA. CDR3 coding DNA: TGTGCCAGCAGCGTTGCGTTGGGACAGGGGGGTCAGCCCCAGCATTTT. Translating gives CASSVALGQGGQPQHF. Using reference TRBV7-2 and TRBJ1-5 for the parts outside the CDR3, the full variable domain is GAGVSQSPSNKVTEKGKDVELRCDPISGHTALYWYRQSLGQGLEFLIYFQGNSAPDKSGLPSDRFSAERTGGSVSTLTIQRTQQEDSAVYLCASSVALGQGGQPQHFGDGTRLSIL.

This clonotype occurred many times. The chain uses TRBV25-1 and TRBJ1-3; possibly TRBD1 for D (6 bases). This CDR3 is 16 amino acids long. Germline loops: CDR1 MGHDK, CDR2 SYGVNS. Trimming took off 2 bases at V and 2 bases at J, with 13 bases between the two ends. CDR3 protein: CASSEIGRGTGNTIYF. The DNA for the CDR3 is TGTGCCAGCAGTGAAATCGGCAGGGGTACTGGAAACACCATATATTTT.

A note on this clonotype: With a much larger clone just one base away, this may be a read error. The chain uses TRBV6-6 and TRBJ1-2, with D perhaps matching TRBD1 (5 bases). V gave up 6 bases and J gave up 4 bases, with 12 bases separating them. Germline V gene data show CDR1 as MNHNY and CDR2 as SVGAGI (reference sequence). The CDR3 has 13 residues. The CDR3 protein is CASSPGAAYGYTF. The CDR3 DNA reads as TGTGCCAGCAGCCCCGGGGCAGCCTATGGCTACACCTTC.

This clonotype was seen more than once but under ten times. This chain links TRBV11-2 with TRBJ2-7; possibly TRBD1 for D (6 bases). Per the germline V gene, CDR1 is SGHAT and CDR2 is FQNNGV. Trimming took off 5 bases at V and 2 bases at J, with 16 bases between the two ends. This CDR3 has 15 amino acids. The CDR3 loop is CASSPRSDRTYEQYF. The DNA for the CDR3 is TGTGCCAGCAGCCCAAGGTCGGACAGAACCTACGAGCAGTACTTC.

In the case of this clonotype: The CDR3 ends on some other residue instead of the conserved phenylalanine or tryptophan, so this is likely a read error. Because the CDR3's place on the DNA is in doubt, the DNA is left out and the CDR3 is given as listed by TCRdb. The chain carries TRBV20-1 and TRBJ2-5; the table assigns TRBD2, which was not confirmed against the DNA. The length of the CDR3 is 16 amino acids, counting both ends. CDR1 is DFQATT and CDR2 is SNEGSKA in the germline V gene (reference sequence). This CDR3 reads CSARPNRLAGGGFSRT.

This clonotype was found a few times. The J gene is TRBJ1-5, the V gene TRBV2; tentatively, D is TRBD1 (5 bases). The V and J ends lost 6 bases and 7 bases respectively, with 19 bases between them. Germline CDR1 and CDR2: SNHLY and FYNNEI. The CDR3 is 15 residues long. CDR3 sequence: CASSVRGDWRQPQHF. CDR3 DNA sequence: TGTGCCAGCAGCGTAAGGGGCGACTGGAGGCAGCCCCAGCATTTT.

The sample holds many counts of this clonotype. Here the CDR3 reads CASSVTPRVGETQYF. CDR3 DNA sequence: TGTGCCAGCAGCGTAACCCCCAGGGTGGGGGAGACCCAGTACTTC. The chain recombines TRBV11-2 with TRBJ2-5; D possibly corresponds to TRBD1 (5 bases). With 5 bases removed from V and 5 bases from J, the gap between germline ends came to 18 bases. CDR1 and CDR2 from the germline V gene are SGHAT and FQNNGV. This CDR3 region has 15 residues.

Many counts were recorded for this clonotype. The chain recombines TRBV2 with TRBJ1-2, with a weak D call TRBD1 (5 bases). The CDR3 runs 12 residues. Germline loops: CDR1 SNHLY, CDR2 FYNNEI. The V end was cut by 5 bases, the J end by 7 bases, with 11 bases between. The CDR3 is CASSLLRGGYTF. DNA for the CDR3: TGTGCCAGCAGTCTTCTAAGGGGTGGCTACACCTTC.